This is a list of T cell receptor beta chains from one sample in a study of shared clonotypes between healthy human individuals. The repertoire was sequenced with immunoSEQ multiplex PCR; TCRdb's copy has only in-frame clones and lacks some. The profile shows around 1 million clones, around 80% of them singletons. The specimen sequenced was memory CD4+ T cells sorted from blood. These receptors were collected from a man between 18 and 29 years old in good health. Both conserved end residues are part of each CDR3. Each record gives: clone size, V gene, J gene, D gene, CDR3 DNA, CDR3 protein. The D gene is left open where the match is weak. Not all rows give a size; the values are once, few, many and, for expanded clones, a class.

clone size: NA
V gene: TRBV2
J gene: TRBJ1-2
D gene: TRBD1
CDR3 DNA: TGTGCCAGCAGCTCCGGGACAGGCAGACCTAACTATGGCTACACCTTC
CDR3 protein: CASSSGTGRPNYGYTF

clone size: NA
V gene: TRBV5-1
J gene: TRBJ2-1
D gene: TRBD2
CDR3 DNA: TGCGCCAGCAGCTTGGGACTAGCTCATCGGAATGAGCAGTTCTTC
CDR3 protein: CASSLGLAHRNEQFF

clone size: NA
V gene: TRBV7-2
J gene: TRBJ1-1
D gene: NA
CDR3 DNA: TGTGCCAGCAGCTTGGCCCTGAACACTGAAGCTTTCTTT
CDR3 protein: CASSLALNTEAFF

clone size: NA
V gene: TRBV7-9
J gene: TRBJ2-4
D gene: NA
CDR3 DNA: TGTGCCAGCAGCTTATCTCTAAACATTCAGTACTTC
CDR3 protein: CASSLSLNIQYF

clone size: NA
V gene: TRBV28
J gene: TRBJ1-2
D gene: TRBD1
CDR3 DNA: TGTGCCAGCAGTTTGCGACAGGGGGGGAATGGCTACACCTTC
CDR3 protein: CASSLRQGGNGYTF

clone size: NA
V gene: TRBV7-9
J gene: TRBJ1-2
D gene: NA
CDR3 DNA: TGTGCCAGCAGCTTAGTGGTTGGCCGGAACTATGGCTACACCTTC
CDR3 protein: CASSLVVGRNYGYTF

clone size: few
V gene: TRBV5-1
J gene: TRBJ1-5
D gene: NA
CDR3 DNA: TGCGCCAGCAGCTTGGGTCAGGACCAGCCCCAGCATTTT
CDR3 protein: CASSLGQDQPQHF

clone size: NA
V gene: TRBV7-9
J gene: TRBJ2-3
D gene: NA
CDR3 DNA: TGTGCCAGCAGCCCGGACAGCCCTAGCACAGATACGCAGTATTTT
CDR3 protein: CASSPDSPSTDTQYF

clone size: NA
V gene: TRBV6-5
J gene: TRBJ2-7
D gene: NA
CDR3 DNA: TGTGCCACGAAGGACTTTTCAAGCTCCTACGAGCAGTACTTC
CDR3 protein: CATKDFSSSYEQYF

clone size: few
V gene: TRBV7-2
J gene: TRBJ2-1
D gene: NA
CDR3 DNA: TGTGCCAGCAGCTTAGCCCAGGGGAACAATGAGCAGTTCTTC
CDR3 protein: CASSLAQGNNEQFF

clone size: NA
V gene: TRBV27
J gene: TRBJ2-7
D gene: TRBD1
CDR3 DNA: TGTGCCAGCACCTCCCGGACAGGGACCTCCTACGAGCAGTACTTC
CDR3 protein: CASTSRTGTSYEQYF

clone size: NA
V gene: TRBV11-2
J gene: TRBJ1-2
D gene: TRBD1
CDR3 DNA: TGTGCCAGCAGCTTAGGACAGGGGCATGACTATGGCTACACCTTC
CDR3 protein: CASSLGQGHDYGYTF

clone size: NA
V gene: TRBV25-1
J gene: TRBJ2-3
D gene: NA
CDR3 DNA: TGTGCCAGCAGACCGGGGTTCGGTTTCACAGATACGCAGTATTTT
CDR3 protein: CASRPGFGFTDTQYF

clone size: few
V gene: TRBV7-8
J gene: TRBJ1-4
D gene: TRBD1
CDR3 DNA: TGTGCCAGCAGCTTATTCACAGGGGGTGGTGAAAAACTGTTTTTT
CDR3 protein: CASSLFTGGGEKLFF

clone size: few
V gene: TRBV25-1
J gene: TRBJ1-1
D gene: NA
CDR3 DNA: TGTGCCAGCAGTGACGATACAAGGGGCACTGAAGCTTTCTTT
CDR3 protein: CASSDDTRGTEAFF

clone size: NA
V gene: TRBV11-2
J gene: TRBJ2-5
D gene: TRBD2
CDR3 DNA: TGTGCCAGCAGCTTAGACGGGACTATGCTTCAAAGCCAGTACTTC
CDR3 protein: CASSLDGTMLQSQYF

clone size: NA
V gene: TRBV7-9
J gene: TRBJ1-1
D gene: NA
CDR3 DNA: TGTGCCAGCAGCTTAGCGGGTCAGGGGCCAGGGAGACCCACTGAAGCTTTCTTT
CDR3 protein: CASSLAGQGPGRPTEAFF

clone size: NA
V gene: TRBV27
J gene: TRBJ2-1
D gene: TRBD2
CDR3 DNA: TGTGCCAGCAGTCCCACTAGCGGGAGGAAGAGATACAACGATGAGCAGTTCTTC
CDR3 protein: CASSPTSGRKRYNDEQFF

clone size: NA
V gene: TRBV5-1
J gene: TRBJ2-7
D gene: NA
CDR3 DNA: TGCGCCAGCAGCTTGTCTTCAGTTGGAGAGCAGTACTTC
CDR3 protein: CASSLSSVGEQYF

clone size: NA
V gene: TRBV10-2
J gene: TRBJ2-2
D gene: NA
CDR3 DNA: TGCGCCAGCAGTCAACAGGGTACCGGGGAGCTGTTTTTT
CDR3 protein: CASSQQGTGELFF

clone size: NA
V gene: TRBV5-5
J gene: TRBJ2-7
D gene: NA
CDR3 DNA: TGTGCCAGCAGCTTGAGCGTAAATTCCTACGAGCAGTACTTC
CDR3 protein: CASSLSVNSYEQYF

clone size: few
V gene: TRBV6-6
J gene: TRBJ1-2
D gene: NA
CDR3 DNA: TGTGCCAGCAGTATGACCCCCCAGGGAGGCTACACCTTC
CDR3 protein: CASSMTPQGGYTF

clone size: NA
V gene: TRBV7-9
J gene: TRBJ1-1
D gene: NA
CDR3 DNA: TGTGCCAGCAGCTTTGGAGGGTTGAGCACTGAAGCTTTCTTT
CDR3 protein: CASSFGGLSTEAFF

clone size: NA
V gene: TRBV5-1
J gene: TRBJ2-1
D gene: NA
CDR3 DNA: TGCGCCAGCAGCTTGGATGGGGGGAACTTCTACAATGAGCAGTTCTTC
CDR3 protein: CASSLDGGNFYNEQFF

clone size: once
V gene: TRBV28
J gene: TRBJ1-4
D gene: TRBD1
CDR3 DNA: TGTGCCAGCCACGGGACAGAGAGGGAAAAACTGTTTTTT
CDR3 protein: CASHGTEREKLFF

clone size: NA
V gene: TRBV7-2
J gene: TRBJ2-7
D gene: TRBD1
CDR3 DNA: TGTGCCAGCAGCTTAGGGACAGGGATACCCTACGAGCAGTACTTC
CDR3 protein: CASSLGTGIPYEQYF

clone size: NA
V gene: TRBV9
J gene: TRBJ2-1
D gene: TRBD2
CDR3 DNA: TGTGCCAGCAGCGTAGCTCCGCCCGGGAGGGCCGACAATGAGCAGTTCTTC
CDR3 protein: CASSVAPPGRADNEQFF

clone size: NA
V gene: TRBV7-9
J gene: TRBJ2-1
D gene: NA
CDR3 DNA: TGTGCCAGCAGCTTAGTGGTAAATGAGCAGTTCTTC
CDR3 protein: CASSLVVNEQFF

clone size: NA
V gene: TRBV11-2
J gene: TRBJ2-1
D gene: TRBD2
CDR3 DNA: TGTGCCAGCAGCTCTAGCGGGAATTCCTACAATGAGCAGTTCTTC
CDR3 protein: CASSSSGNSYNEQFF

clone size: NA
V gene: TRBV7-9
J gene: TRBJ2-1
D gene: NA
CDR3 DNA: TGTGCCAGCAGCCCTCTCTGGAGGGGGCCAAGGAGCTCCTACAATGAGCAGTTCTTC
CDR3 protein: CASSPLWRGPRSSYNEQFF

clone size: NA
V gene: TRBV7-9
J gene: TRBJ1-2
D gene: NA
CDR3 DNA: TGTGCCAGCAGCCCTCTCGGTGGCTATGGCTACACCTTC
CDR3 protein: CASSPLGGYGYTF

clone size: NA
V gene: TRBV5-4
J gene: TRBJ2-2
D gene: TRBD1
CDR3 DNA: TGTGCCAGCAGCTTGCGGGACAGGGCGAACACCGGGGAGCTGTTTTTT
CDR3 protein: CASSLRDRANTGELFF

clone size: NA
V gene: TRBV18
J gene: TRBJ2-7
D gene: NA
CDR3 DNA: TGTGCCAGCTCACCGGTGGCGGGGAACGAGCAGTACTTC
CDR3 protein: CASSPVAGNEQYF

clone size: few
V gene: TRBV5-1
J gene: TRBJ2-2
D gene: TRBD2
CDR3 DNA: TGCGCCAGCAGCTGGACTAGCGGGAGCGTCGGGGAGCTGTTTTTT
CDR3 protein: CASSWTSGSVGELFF

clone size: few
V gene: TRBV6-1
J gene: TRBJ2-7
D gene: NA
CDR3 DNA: TGTGCCAGCAGTGAAGGCAGGGGCTCTCTGGACGAGCAGTACTTC
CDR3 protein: CASSEGRGSLDEQYF

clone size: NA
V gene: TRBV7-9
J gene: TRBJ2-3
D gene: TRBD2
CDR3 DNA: TGTGCCAGCAGCTCCGGACTAGCGGGGGGTTTAGATACGCAGTATTTT
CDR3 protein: CASSSGLAGGLDTQYF

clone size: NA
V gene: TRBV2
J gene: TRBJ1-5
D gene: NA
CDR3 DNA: TGTGCCAGCAGTGAGAGGCAGTATAGCAATCAGCCCCAGCATTTT
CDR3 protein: CASSERQYSNQPQHF

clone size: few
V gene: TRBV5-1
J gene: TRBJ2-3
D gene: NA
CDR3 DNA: TGCGCCAGCAACCGGGACGGCGACCTCACAGATACGCAGTATTTT
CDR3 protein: CASNRDGDLTDTQYF

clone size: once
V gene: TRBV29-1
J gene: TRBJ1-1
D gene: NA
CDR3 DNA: TGCAGCGTTGGTATGGGGGCGCGAACTGAAGCTTTCTTT
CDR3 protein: CSVGMGARTEAFF

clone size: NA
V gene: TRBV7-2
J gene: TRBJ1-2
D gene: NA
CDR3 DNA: TGTGCCAGCAGCGCCCCGAGGGGGTACTCCAACGGCTACACCTTC
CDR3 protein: CASSAPRGYSNGYTF

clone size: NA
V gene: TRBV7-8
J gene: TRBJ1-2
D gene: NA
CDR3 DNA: TGTGCCAGCAGCCTGCGAAGGGATGGCTACACCTTC
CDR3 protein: CASSLRRDGYTF

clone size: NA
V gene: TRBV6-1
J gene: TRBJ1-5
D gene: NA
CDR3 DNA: TGTGCCACAGCCCAGGAGGCCCTCAATCAGCCCCAGCATTTT
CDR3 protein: CATAQEALNQPQHF

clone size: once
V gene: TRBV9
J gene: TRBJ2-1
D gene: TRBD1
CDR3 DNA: TGTGCCAGCAGCATCCGGGACAGGGGGTACAATGAGCAGTTCTTC
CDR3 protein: CASSIRDRGYNEQFF

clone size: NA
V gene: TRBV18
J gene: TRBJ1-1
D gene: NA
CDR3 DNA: TGTGCCAGCTCACCACCGGCCGGGAGGAACACTGAAGCTTTCTTT
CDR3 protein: CASSPPAGRNTEAFF

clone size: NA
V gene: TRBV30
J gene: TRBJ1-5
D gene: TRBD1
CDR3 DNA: TGTGCCTGGAGTTCCGAGACAGGGCGGCCCCAGCATTTT
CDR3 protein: CAWSSETGRPQHF

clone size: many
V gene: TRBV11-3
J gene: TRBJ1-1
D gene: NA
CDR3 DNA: TGTGCCAGCAGCACATCCTTTGGTCGCGAGAACACTGAAGCTTTCTTT
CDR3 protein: CASSTSFGRENTEAFF

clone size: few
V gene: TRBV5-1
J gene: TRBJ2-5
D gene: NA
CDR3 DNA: TGCGCCAGCAGCCTCGGCGCGGACCAAGAGACCCAGTACTTC
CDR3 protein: CASSLGADQETQYF

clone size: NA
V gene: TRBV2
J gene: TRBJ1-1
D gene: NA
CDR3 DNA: TGTGCCAGCGATGCGGACACTGAAGCTTTCTTT
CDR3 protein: CASDADTEAFF

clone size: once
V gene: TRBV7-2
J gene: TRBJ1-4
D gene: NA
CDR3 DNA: TGTGCCAGCAGCAGGGGGGCTAATGAAAAACTGTTTTTT
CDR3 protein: CASSRGANEKLFF

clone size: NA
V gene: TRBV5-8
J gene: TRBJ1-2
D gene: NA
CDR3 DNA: TGTGCCAGCAGCTTGGATGTGGCGGGAATAGGGTATGGCTACACCTTC
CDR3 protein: CASSLDVAGIGYGYTF

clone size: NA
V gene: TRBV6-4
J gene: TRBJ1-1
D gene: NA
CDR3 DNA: TGTGCCAACAGACCCCGACGTTCAGGGAATCCGGATTCTGTGTCTGAAGCTTTCTTT
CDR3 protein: CANRPRRSGNPDSVSEAFF

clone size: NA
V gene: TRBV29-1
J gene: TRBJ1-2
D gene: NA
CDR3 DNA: TGCAGCGTTCAGGACACAGTACTTGGCTACACCTTC
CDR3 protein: CSVQDTVLGYTF

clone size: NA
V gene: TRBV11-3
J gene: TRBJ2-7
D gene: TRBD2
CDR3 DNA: TGTGCCAGCAGCTTAGATATGTCGGGAGGGCCAAGGTACGAGCAGTACTTC
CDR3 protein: CASSLDMSGGPRYEQYF